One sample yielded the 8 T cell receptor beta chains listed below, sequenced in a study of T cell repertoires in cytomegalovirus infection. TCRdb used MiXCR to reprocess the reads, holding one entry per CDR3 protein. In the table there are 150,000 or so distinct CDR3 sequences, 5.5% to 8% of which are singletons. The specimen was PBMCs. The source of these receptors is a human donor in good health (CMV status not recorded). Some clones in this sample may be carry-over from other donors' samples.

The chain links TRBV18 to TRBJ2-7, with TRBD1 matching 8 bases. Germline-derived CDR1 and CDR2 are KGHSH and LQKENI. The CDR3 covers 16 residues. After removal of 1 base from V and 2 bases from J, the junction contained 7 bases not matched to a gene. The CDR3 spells CASSPLGRGPPYEQYF. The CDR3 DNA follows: TGTGCCAGCTCACCACTCGGCAGGGGGCCCCCCTACGAGCAGTACTTC.

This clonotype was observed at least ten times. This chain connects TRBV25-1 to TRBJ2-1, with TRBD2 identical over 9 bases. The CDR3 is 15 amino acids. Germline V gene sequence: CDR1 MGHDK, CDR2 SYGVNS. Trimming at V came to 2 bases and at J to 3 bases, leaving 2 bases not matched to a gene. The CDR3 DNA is TGTGCCAGCAGTGAAGGCGGGGGGGGCTACAATGAGCAGTTCTTC. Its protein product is CASSEGGGGYNEQFF.

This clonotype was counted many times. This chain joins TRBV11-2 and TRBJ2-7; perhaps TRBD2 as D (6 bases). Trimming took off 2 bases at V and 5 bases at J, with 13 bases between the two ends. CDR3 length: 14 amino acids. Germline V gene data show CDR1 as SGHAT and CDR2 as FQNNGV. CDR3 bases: TGTGCCAGCAGCTTATTCGGGGGTACCCACGAGCAGTACTTC. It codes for CASSLFGGTHEQYF.

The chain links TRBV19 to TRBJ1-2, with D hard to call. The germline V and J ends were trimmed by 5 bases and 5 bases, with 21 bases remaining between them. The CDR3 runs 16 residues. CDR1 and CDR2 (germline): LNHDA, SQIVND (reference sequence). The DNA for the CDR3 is TGTGCCAGTAGTCGCTCCAGCGGATACTATGTTTATGGCTACACCTTC. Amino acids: CASSRSSGYYVYGYTF.

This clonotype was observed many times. CDR3 bases: TGTGCCAGCAGTCCAAATCAGGATATCTCCTACAATGAGCAGTTCTTC. This translates into CASSPNQDISYNEQFF. The chain is built from TRBV12-3 or TRBV12-4 and TRBJ2-1; D call uncertain. The CDR3 sequence is 16 residues long. V was clipped by 5 bases and J by 0 bases, with 14 bases between them.

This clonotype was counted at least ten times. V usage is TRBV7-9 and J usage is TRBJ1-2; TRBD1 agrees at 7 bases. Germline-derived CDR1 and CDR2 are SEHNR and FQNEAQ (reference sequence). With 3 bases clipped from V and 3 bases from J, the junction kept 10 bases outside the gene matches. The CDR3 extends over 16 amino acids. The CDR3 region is CASSFTGTASDYGYTF. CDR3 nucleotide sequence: TGTGCCAGCAGCTTTACCGGGACAGCTTCAGACTATGGCTACACCTTC.

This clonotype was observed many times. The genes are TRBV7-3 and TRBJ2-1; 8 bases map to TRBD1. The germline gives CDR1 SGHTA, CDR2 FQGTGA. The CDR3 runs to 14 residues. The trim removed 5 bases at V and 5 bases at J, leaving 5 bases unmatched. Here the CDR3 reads CASSPGQGNNEQFF. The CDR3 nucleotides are TGTGCCAGCAGCCCCGGACAGGGAAACAATGAGCAGTTCTTC.

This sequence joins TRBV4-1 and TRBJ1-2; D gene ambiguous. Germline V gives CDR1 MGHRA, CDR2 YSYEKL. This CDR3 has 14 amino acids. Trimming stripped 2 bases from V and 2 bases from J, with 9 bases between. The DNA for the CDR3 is TGCGCCAGCAGCCAACCCCCGGGGAACTATGGCTACACCTTC. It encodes CASSQPPGNYGYTF.